This TCR beta chain originates from a study of CD8 T cells in ankylosing spondylitis. Study outcomes and limitations: There was reportedly significant enrichment of clones that were disease-linked in matched ankylosing spondylitis synovial fluid. Ankylosing spondylitis blood appeared to carry a characteristic TCR beta motif of roughly 8 highly homologous variants.

This clonotype was seen many times. Its target is unknown. Per the germline V gene, CDR1 is LGHNA and CDR2 is YSLEER. Trimming removed 0 bases from V and 0 bases from J, with 12 bases in between. The CDR3 totals 17 residues. MiXCR, applied by TCRdb to the 5' RACE reads, yields one record per CDR3 protein. The sample consists of about 800,000 distinct CDR3 sequences, about 11% of them appearing once. Sequenced: blood, either unsorted or a sorted T cell fraction (not recorded which). This receptor was obtained from a male donor with ankylosing spondylitis. V gene TRBV4-3 combines with J gene TRBJ2-1; D is ambiguous. In DNA form, the CDR3 reads TGCGCCAGCAGCCAAGAGTGGGATCAGAGCTCCTACAATGAGCAGTTCTTC. Residues: CASSQEWDQSSYNEQFF.